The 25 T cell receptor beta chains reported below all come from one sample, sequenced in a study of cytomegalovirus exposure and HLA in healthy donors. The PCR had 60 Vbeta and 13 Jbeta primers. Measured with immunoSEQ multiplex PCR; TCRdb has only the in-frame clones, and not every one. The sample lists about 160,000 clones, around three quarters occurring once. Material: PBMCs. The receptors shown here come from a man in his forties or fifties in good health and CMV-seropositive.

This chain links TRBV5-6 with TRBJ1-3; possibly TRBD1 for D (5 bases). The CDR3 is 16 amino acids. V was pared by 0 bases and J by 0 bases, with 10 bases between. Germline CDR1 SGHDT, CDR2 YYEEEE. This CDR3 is CASSLDRRISGNTIYF. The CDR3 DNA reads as TGTGCCAGCAGCTTGGACAGGCGAATCTCTGGAAACACCATATATTTT.

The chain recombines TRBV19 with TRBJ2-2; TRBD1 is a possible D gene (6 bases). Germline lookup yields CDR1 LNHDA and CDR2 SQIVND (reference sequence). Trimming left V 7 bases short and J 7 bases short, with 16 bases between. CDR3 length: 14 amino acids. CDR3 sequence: CASTETGADGELFF. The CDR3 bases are TGTGCCAGTACCGAGACAGGTGCGGACGGGGAGCTGTTTTTT. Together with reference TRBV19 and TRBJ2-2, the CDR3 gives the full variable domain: DGGITQSPKYLFRKEGQNVTLSCEQNLNHDAMYWYRQDPGQGLRLIYYSQIVNDFQKGDIAEGYSVSREKKESFPLTVTSAQKNPTAFYLCASTETGADGELFFGEGSRLTVL.

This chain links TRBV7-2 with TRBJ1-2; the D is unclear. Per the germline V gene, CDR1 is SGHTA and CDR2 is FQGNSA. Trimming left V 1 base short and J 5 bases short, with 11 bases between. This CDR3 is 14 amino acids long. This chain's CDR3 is CASSLGQEGYGYTF. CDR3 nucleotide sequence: TGTGCCAGCAGCTTAGGGCAGGAGGGATATGGCTACACCTTC.

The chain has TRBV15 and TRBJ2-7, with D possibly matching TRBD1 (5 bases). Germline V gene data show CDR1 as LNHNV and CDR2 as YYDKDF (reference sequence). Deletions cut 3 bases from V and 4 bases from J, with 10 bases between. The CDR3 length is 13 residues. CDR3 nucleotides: TGTGCCACCAGCAGGTCAGGGCCGTACGAGCAGTACTTC. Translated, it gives CATSRSGPYEQYF.

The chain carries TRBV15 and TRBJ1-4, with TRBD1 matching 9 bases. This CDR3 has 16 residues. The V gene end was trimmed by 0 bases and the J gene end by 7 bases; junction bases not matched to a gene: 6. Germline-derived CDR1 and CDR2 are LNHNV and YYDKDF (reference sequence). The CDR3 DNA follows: TGTGCCACCAGCAGAGACCTACAGGGGGCAGGTGAAAAACTGTTTTTT. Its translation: CATSRDLQGAGEKLFF.

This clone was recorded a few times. CDR3 DNA sequence: TGTGCCAGCAGTCCTTTGGCAGGTTCGGGGAACACCATATATTTT. Its protein is CASSPLAGSGNTIYF. This rearrangement joins TRBV27 to TRBJ1-3; D unresolved. V lost 5 bases to trimming and J lost 7 bases, with 18 bases between them. Per the germline V gene, CDR1 is MNHEY and CDR2 is SMNVEV (reference sequence). The length of the CDR3 is 15 residues.

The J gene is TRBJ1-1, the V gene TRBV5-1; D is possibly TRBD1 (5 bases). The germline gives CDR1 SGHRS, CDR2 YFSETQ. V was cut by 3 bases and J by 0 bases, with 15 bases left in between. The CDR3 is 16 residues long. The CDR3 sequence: CASSSLTANMNTEAFF. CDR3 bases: TGCGCCAGCAGCTCTCTGACAGCTAACATGAACACTGAAGCTTTCTTT. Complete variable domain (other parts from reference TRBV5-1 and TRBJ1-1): KAGVTQTPRYLIKTRGQQVTLSCSPISGHRSVSWYQQTPGQGLQFLFEYFSETQRNKGNFPGRFSGRQFSNSRSEMNVSTLELGDSALYLCASSSLTANMNTEAFFGQGTRLTVV.

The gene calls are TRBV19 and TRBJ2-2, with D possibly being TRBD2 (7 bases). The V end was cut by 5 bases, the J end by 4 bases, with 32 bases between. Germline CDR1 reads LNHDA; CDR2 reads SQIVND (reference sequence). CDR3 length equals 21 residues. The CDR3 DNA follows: TGTGCCAGTAGTTGGCTTGGGGGGGGACATCTTAATGCCCGAAGCACCGGGGAGCTGTTTTTT. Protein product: CASSWLGGGHLNARSTGELFF.

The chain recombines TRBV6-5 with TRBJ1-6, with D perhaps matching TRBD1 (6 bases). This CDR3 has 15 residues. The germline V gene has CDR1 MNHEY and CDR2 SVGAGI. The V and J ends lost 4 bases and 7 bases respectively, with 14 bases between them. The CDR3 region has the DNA TGTGCCAGCAGTTGGGGGGCGGGGGGCAATTCACCCCTCCACTTT. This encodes CASSWGAGGNSPLHF.

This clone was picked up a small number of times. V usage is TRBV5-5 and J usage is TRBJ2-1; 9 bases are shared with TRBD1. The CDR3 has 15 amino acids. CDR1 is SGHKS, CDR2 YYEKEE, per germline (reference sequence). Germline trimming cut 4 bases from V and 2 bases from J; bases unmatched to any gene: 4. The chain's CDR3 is CASSLDRGTYNEQFF. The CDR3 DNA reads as TGTGCCAGCAGCCTAGACAGGGGGACCTACAATGAGCAGTTCTTC.

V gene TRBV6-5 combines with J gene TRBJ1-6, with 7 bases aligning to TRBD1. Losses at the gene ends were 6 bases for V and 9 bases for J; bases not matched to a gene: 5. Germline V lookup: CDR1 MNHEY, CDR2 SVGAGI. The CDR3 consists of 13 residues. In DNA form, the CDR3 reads TGTGCCAGCAGAACCGGGACAGCTTCACCCCTCCACTTT. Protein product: CASRTGTASPLHF.

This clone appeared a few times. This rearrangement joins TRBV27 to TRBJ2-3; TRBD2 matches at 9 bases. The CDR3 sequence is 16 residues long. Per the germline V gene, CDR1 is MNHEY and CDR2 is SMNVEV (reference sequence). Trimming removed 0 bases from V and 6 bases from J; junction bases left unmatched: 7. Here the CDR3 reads CASSLSPGLAGDTQYF. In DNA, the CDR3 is TGTGCCAGCAGTTTATCACCGGGACTAGCCGGTGATACGCAGTATTTT.

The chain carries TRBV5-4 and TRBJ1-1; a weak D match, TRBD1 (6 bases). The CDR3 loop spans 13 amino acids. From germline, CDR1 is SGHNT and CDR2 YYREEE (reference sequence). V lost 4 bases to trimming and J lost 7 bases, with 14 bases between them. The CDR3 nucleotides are TGTGCCAGCAGCCGCCCAGGGGATAATGAAGCTTTCTTT. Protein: CASSRPGDNEAFF.

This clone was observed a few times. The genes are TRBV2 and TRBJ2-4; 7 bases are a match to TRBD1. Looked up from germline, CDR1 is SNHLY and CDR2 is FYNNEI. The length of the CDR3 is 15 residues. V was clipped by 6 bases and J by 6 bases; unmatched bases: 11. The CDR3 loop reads CASRNRGPMGNIQYF. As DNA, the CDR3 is TGTGCCAGCAGGAACAGGGGCCCGATGGGAAACATTCAGTACTTC. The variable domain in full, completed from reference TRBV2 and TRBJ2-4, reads EPEVTQTPSHQVTQMGQEVILRCVPISNHLYFYWYRQILGQKVEFLVSFYNNEISEKSEIFDDQFSVERPDGSNFTLKIRSTKLEDSAMYFCASRNRGPMGNIQYFGAGTRLSVL.

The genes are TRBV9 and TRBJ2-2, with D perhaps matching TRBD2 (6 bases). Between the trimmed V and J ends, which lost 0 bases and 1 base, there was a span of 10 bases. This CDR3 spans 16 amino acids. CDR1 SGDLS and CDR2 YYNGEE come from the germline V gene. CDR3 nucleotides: TGTGCCAGCAGCGTAGAGGCGGGGCTGAACACCGGGGAGCTGTTTTTT. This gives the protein CASSVEAGLNTGELFF.

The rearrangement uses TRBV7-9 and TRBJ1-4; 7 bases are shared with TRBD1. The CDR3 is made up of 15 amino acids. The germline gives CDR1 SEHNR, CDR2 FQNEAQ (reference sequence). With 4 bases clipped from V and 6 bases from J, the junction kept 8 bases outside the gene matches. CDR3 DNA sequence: TGTGCCAGCAGCTGGGACAGTCCCTCGGATGAAAAACTGTTTTTT. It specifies CASSWDSPSDEKLFF.

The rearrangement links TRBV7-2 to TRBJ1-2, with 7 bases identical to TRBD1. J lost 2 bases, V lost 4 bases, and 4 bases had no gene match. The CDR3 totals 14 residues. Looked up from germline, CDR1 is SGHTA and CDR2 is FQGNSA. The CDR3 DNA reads TGTGCCAGCAGCTACGCACAGGGGAACTATGGCTACACCTTC. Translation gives CASSYAQGNYGYTF.

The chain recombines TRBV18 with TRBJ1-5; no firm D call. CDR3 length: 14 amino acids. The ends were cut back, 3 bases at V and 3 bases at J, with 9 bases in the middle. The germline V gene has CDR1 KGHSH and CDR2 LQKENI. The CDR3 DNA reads TGTGCCAGCTCACCTGGCAATGCCAATCAGCCCCAGCATTTT. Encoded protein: CASSPGNANQPQHF.

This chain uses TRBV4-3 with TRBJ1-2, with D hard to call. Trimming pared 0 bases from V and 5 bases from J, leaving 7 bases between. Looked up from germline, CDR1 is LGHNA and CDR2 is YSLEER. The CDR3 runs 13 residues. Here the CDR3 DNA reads TGCGCCAGCAGCCAAGATGGGGAGTATGGCTACACCTTC. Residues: CASSQDGEYGYTF.

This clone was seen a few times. CDR3 in DNA: TGTGCCAGTAGGGTAGCGGGGTCTGATGAGCAGTTCTTC. The encoded protein is CASRVAGSDEQFF. The V gene is TRBV19, the J gene TRBJ2-1, with 8 bases lining up with TRBD2. Germline V gene sequence: CDR1 LNHDA, CDR2 SQIVND (reference sequence). Trimming removed 6 bases from V and 8 bases from J; junction bases left unmatched: 6. CDR3 length: 13 amino acids.

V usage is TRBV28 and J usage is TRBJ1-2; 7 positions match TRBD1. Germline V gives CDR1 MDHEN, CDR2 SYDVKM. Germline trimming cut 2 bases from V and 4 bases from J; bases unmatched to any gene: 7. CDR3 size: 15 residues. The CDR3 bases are TGTGCCAGCAGTTTAGAGGGGGCCCCGGTCTATGGCTACACCTTC. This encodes CASSLEGAPVYGYTF.

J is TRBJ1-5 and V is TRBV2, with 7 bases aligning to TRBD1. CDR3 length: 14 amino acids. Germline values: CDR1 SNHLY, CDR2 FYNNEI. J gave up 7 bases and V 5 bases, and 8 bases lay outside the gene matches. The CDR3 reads CASSPTGTGQPQHF. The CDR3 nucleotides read TGTGCCAGCAGTCCGACAGGGACCGGGCAGCCCCAGCATTTT. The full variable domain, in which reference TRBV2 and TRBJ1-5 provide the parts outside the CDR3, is EPEVTQTPSHQVTQMGQEVILRCVPISNHLYFYWYRQILGQKVEFLVSFYNNEISEKSEIFDDQFSVERPDGSNFTLKIRSTKLEDSAMYFCASSPTGTGQPQHFGDGTRLSIL.

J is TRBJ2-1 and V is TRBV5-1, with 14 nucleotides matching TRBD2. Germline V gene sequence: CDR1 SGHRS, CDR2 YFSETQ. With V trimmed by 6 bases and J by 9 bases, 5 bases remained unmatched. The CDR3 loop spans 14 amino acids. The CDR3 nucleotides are TGCGCCAGCATCGTGACTAGCGGGGGGGGTGAGCAGTTCTTC. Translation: CASIVTSGGGEQFF.

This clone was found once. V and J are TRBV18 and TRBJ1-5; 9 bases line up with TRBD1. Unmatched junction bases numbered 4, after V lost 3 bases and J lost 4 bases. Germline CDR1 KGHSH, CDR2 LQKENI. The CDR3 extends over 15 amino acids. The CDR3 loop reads CASSPTGGGNQPQHF. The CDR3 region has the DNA TGTGCCAGCTCACCCACAGGGGGCGGGAATCAGCCCCAGCATTTT.

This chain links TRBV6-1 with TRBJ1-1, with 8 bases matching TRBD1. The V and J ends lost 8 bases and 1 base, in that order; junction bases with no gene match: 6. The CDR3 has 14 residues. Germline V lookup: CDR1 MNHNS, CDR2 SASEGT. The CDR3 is CASCQGAWNTEAFF. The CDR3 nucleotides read TGTGCCAGCTGCCAGGGGGCATGGAACACTGAAGCTTTCTTT.